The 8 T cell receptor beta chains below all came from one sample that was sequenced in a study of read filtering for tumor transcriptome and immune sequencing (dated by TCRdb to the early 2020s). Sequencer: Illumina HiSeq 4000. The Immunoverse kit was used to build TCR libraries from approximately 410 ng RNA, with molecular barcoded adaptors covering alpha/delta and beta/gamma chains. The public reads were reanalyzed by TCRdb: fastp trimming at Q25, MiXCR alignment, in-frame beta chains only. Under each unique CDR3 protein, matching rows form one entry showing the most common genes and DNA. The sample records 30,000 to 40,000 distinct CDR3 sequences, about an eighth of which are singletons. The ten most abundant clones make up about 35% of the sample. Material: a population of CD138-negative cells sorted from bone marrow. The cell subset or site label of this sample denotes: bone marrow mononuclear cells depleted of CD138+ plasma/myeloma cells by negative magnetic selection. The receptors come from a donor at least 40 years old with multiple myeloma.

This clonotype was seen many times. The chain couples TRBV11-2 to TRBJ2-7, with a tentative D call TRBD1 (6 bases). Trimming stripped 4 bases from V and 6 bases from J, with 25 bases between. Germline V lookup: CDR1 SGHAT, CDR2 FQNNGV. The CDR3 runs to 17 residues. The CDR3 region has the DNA TGTGCCAGCAGCTCGAAGGGAAACAGGGTAATTTTAGGCGAGCAGTACTTC. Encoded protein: CASSSKGNRVILGEQYF.

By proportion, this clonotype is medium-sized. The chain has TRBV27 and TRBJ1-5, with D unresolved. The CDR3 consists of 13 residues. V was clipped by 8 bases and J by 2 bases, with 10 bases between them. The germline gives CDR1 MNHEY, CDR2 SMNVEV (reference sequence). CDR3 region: CASQRGGNQPQHF. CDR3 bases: TGTGCCAGCCAACGGGGAGGCAATCAGCCCCAGCATTTT.

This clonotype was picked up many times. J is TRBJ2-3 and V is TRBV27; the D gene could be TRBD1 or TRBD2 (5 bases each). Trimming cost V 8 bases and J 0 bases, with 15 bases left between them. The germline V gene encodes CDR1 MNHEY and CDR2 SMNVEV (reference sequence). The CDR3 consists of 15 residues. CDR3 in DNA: TGTGCCAGCCAATGGGGACGAACTAGCACAGATACGCAGTATTTT. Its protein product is CASQWGRTSTDTQYF.

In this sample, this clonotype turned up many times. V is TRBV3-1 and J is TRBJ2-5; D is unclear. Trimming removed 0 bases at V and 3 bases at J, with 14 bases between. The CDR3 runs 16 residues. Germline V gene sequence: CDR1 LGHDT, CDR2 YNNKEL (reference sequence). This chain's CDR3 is CASSQDLFGREETQYF. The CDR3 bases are TGTGCCAGCAGCCAAGACCTTTTCGGACGGGAAGAGACCCAGTACTTC.

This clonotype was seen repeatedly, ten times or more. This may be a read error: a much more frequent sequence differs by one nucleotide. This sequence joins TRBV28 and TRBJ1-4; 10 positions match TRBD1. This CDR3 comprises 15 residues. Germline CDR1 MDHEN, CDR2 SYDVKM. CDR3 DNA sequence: TGTGCCAGCAGGGAGACGACAGGGGGCGGTGAAAAACGGTTTTTT. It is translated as CASRETTGGGEKRFF.

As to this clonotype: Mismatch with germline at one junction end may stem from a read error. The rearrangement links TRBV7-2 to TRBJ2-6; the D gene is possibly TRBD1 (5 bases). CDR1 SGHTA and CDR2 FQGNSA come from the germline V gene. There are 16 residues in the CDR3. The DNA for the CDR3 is TGTGCCAGCAGCTCCCGACCGTACTCTGGGGCCAACGTCCCGACGTTC. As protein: CASSSRPYSGANVPTF. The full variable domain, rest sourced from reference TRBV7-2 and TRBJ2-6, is GAGVSQSPSNKVTEKGKDVELRCDPISGHTALYWYRQSLGQGLEFLIYFQGNSAPDKSGLPSDRFSAERTGGSVSTLTIQRTQQEDSAVYLCASSSRPYSGANVPTFGAGSRLTVL.

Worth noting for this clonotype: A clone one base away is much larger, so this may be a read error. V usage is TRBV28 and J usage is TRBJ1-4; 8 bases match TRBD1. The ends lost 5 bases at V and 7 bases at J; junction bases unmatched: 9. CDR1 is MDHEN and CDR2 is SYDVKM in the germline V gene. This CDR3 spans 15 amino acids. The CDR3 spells CASSLSGGKGEKLFF. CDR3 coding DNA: TGTGCCAGCAGTCTTTCAGGGGGCAAGGGTGAAAAACTGTTTTTT.

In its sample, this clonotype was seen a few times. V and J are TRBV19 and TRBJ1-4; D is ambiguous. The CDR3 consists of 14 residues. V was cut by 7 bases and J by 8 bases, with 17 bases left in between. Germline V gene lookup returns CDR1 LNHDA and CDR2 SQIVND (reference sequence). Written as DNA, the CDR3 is TGTGCCAGTACCGGCTCGGGCAGCGGGGAAAAACTGTTTTTT. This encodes CASTGSGSGEKLFF.